The following is a TCR beta chain sequence with its context. The specificity of this receptor is unknown. The data were produced on a NextSeq 550. The Human TCR Profiling Kit (MiLaboratory) was used to prepare UMI-labeled 5' RACE TRB cDNA libraries. cDNA synthesis used the entire amount of extracted RNA, and PCR amplification then used the entire amount of cDNA produced. The libraries were made side by side, with each library going through the same number of PCR cycles. In the authors' own workflow: About 53,000 +/- 9,400 unique UMI-labeled TRB cDNA molecules per library were extracted with MIGEC and MiXCR, with at least two reads per UMI required. An average of approximately 40,000 +/- 10,000 functional in-frame TRB CDR3 nucleotide clonotypes without stop codons was found per library. Diversity metrics, including normalized Shannon-Wiener and Chao1, were computed in VDJtools after downsampling to 5000 UMI-labeled TRB molecules per sample. VDJtools computed clonotype-size-weighted physicochemical properties of the central five CDR3 residues: interaction energy, strength, volume and Kidera factor 4. After reprocessing by TCRdb, each CDR3 protein sequence is one entry, and no DNA is given. The V and J calls here are based on TCRdb, not the publication. For this sample, the table gives around 66,000 distinct CDR3 sequences. 4.8% of the sample rests with the top ten.

The record originates from a study of CXCR3-negative and CXCR3-positive naive CD8 T cells (dated by TCRdb to between 2017 and 2020). Describing the broader study: Roughly 130 million TRB reads were obtained in total, roughly 1.5 +/- 0.3 million reads per library. Diversity and physicochemical repertoire analyses were performed on about a dozen donors pooled from two independent experiments. The TRBV-TRBJ cluster analysis covered naive subsets from several donors and memory cells from 3 donors.

Each CD8+ T cell subset was flow-sorted in triplicate, with fewer than 350,000 cells per subset placed directly into RLT lysis buffer. To keep memory contaminants out, a stringent definition of naive CD8+ T cells was applied: CD45RO-CCR7+CD27+CD95-. Peripheral blood mononuclear cells were isolated from buffy coats using standard density gradient centrifugation. A FACSAria III was used to flow-sort naive CXCR3-negative and CXCR3-positive CD8+ T cells. Total RNA was extracted from sorted cells with an RNeasy Mini Kit. The paper's findings and limits, for the study overall: Naive CXCR3-negative and CXCR3-positive cells from the same donor showed similar TRBV-TRBJ usage, whereas memory cells showed distinct patterns. TRB CDR3s from CXCR3-positive naive cells showed higher hydrophobicity (lower Kidera factor 4), lower energy, and higher strength and volume indices than CXCR3-negative naive cells. Repertoire diversity was comparably high in both naive subsets but much lower in memory CD8+ T cells. Because surface CD5, which has been linked to self-reactivity in mice, was comparable between naive subsets, TCR interaction strength was also inferred from TRB CDR3 physicochemical properties. Because CXCR3 expression was partially decreased after cryopreservation, freshly isolated PBMCs were used for most assays.

The CDR3, from cysteine to phenylalanine, totals 16 residues. No DNA is recorded. The CDR1 and CDR2 encoded by the germline V gene are MNHEY and SVGEGT. Sequences were obtained from naive CXCR3+ CD8+ T cells from blood. The cell subset or site tag for this specimen amounts to: CD45RO-CCR7+CD27+CD95- naive CD8+ T cells expressing CXCR3 (TNR3+). This clonotype was obtained from a human donor in good health. Some clones in this sample may be carry-over from other donors' samples. The rearrangement combines TRBV6-2 or TRBV6-3 with TRBJ2-1; TCRdb designates TRBD1, a call that cannot be tested without DNA. CDR3 sequence: CASSYPPGHGNNEQFF.